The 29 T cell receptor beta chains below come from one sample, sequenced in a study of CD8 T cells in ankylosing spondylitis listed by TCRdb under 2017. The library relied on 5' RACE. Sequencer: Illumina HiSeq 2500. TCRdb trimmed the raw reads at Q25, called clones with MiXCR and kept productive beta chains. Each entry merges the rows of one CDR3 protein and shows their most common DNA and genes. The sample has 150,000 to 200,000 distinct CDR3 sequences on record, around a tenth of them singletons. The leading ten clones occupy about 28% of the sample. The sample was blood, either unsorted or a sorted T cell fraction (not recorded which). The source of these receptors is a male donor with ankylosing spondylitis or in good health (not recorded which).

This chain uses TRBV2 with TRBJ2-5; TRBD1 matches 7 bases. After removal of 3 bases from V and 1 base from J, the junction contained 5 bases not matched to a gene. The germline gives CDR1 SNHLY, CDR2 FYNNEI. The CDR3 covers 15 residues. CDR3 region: CASSEMTGTQETQYF. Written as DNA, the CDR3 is TGTGCCAGCAGTGAGATGACAGGGACCCAAGAGACCCAGTACTTC.

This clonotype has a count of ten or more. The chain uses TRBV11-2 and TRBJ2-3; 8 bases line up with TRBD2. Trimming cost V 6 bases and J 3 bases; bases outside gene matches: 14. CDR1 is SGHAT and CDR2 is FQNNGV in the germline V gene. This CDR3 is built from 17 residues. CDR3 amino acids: CASRLPREGEVTDTQYF. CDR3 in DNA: TGTGCCAGCAGGCTCCCCCGGGAGGGGGAGGTGACAGATACGCAGTATTTT.

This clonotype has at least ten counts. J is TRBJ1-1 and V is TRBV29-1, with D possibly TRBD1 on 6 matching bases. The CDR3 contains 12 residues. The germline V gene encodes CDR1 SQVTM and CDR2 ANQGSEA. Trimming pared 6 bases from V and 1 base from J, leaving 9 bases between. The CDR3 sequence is CSVETGNTEAFF. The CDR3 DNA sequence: TGCAGCGTAGAGACAGGGAACACTGAAGCTTTCTTT.

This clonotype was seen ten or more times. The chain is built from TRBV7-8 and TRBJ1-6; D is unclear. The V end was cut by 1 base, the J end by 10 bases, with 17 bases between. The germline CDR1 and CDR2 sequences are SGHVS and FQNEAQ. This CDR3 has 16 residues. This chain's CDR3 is CASSLESSRSGSPLHF. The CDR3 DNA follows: TGTGCCAGCAGCTTAGAGTCAAGCAGGAGTGGCTCACCCCTCCACTTT.

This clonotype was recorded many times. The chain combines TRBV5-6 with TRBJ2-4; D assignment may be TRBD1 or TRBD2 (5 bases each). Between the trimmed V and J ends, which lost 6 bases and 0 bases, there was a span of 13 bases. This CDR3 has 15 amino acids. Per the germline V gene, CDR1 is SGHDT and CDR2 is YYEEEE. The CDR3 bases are TGTGCCAGCACCGGGACGGTGGTAGCCAAAAACATTCAGTACTTC. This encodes CASTGTVVAKNIQYF.

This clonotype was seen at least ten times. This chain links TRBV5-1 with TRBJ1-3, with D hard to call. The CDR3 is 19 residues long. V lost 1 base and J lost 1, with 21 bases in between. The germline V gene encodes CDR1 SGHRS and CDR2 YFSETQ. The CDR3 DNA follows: TGCGCCAGCAGCTTGACACCGACGGGAGCTCGGGTTTCTGGAAACACCATATATTTT. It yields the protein CASSLTPTGARVSGNTIYF. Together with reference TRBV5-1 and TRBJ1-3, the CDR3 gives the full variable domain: KAGVTQTPRYLIKTRGQQVTLSCSPISGHRSVSWYQQTPGQGLQFLFEYFSETQRNKGNFPGRFSGRQFSNSRSEMNVSTLELGDSALYLCASSLTPTGARVSGNTIYFGEGSWLTVV.

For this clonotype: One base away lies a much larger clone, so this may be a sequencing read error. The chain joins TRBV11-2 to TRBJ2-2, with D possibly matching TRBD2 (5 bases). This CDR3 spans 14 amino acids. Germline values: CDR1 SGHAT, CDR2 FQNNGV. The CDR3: CASSSVLRPGEPFF. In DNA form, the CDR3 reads TGTGCCAGCAGCTCGGTCCTTCGCCCTGGGGAGCCGTTTTTT.

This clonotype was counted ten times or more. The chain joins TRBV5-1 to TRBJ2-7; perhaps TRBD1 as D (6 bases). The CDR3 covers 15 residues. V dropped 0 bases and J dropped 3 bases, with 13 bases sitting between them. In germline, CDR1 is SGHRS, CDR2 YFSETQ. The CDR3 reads CASSLEGQSYYEQYF. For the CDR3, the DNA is TGCGCCAGCAGCTTGGAAGGACAGTCGTACTACGAGCAGTACTTC.

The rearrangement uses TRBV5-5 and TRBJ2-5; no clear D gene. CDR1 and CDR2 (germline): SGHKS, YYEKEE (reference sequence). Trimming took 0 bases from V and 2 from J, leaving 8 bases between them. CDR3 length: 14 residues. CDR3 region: CASSLVQPQETQYF. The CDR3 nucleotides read TGTGCCAGCAGCTTGGTTCAACCACAAGAGACCCAGTACTTC.

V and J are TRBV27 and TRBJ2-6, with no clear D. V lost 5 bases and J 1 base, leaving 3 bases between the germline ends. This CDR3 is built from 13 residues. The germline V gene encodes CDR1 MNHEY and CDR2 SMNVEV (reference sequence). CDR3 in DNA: TGTGCCAGCAGTCGTTCTGGGGCCAACGTCCTGACTTTC. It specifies CASSRSGANVLTF.

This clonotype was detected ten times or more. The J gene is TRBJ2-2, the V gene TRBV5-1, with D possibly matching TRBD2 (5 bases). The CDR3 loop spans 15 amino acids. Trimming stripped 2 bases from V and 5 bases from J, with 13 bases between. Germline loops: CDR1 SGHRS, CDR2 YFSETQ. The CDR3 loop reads CASSFELVYTGELFF. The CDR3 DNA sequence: TGCGCCAGCAGCTTCGAACTAGTTTATACCGGGGAGCTGTTTTTT.

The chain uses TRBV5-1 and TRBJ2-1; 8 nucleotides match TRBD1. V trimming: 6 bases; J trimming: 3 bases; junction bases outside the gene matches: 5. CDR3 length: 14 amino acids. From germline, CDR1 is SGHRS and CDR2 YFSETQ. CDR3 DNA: TGCGCCAGCAAGCAGGGGGCCCTCTACAATGAGCAGTTCTTC. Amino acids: CASKQGALYNEQFF.

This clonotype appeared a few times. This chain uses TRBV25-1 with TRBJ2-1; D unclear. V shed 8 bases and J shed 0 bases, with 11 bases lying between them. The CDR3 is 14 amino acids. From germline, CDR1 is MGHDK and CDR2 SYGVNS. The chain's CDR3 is CASGSRSSYNEQFF. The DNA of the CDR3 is TGTGCCAGCGGTTCCCGGAGCTCCTACAATGAGCAGTTCTTC.

This CDR3 is CASSYEIGGEEAEAFF. Written as DNA, the CDR3 is TGTGCCAGCAGTTATGAGATTGGGGGAGAAGAAGCTGAAGCTTTCTTT. J is TRBJ1-1 and V is TRBV6-2 or TRBV6-3, with D possibly TRBD1 on 5 matching bases. The germline V and J ends were trimmed by 3 bases and 6 bases, with 20 bases remaining between them. The germline CDR1 and CDR2 sequences are MNHEY and SVGEGT. There are 16 residues in the CDR3.

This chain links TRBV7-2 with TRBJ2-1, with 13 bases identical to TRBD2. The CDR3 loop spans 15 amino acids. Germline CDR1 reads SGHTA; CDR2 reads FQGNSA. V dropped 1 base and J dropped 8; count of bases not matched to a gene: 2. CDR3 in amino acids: CASSLGTSGGYEQFF. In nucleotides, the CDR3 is TGTGCCAGCAGCTTAGGGACTAGCGGGGGATATGAGCAGTTCTTC.

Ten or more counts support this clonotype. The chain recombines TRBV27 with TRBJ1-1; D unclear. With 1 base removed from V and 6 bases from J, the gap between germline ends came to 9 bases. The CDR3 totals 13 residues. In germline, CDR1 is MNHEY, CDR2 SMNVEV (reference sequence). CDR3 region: CASSLYRSPEAFF. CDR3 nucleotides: TGTGCCAGCAGTTTATATAGGTCCCCTGAAGCTTTCTTT.

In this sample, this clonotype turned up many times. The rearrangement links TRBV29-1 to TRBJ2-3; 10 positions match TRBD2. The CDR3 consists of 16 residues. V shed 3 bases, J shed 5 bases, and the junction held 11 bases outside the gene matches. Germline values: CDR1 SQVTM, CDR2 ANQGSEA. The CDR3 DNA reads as TGCAGCGTTGATTACGAGCGGGAGGGCCTCAGAGATACGCAGTATTTT. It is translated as CSVDYEREGLRDTQYF.

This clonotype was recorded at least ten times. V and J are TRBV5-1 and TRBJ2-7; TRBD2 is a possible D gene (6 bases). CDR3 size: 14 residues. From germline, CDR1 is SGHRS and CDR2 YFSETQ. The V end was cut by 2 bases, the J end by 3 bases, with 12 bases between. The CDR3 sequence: CASSLVGLVYEQYF. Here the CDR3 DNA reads TGCGCCAGCAGCTTAGTGGGACTCGTCTACGAGCAGTACTTC.

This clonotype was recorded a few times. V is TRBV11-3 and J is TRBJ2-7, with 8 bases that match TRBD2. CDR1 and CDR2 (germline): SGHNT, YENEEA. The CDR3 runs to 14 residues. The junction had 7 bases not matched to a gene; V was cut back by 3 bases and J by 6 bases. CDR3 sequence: CASSLARGGSEQYF. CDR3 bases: TGTGCCAGCAGCTTGGCACGGGGGGGCAGCGAGCAGTACTTC.

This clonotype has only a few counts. Here the CDR3 DNA reads TGCGCCAGCAGCGTCGGATTCTTCAGCTCCTACAATGAGCAGTTCTTC. Amino acids: CASSVGFFSSYNEQFF. V and J are TRBV5-1 and TRBJ2-1; D not certain. Trimming left V 4 bases short and J 0 bases short, with 14 bases between. CDR1 and CDR2 from the germline V gene are SGHRS and YFSETQ. The CDR3 runs 16 residues.

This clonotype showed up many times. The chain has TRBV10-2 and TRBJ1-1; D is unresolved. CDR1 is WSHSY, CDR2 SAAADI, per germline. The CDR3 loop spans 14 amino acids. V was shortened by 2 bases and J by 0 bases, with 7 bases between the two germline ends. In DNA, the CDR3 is TGCGCCAGCAGTGAGGGTCAGATGAACACTGAAGCTTTCTTT. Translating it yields CASSEGQMNTEAFF.

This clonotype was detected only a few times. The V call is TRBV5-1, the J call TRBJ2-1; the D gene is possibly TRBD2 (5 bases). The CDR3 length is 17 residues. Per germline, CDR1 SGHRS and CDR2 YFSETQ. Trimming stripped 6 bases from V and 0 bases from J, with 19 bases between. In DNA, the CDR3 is TGCGCCAGCAAAATGGAGTCGAGCGGCAGCTCCTACAATGAGCAGTTCTTC. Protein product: CASKMESSGSSYNEQFF.

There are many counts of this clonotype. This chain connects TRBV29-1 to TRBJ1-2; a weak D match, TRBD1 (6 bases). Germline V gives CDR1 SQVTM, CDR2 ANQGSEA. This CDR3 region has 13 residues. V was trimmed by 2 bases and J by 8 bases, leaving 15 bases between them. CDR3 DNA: TGCAGCGTTGAACGGCAGGGGACTGAAGGCTACACCTTC. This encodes CSVERQGTEGYTF.

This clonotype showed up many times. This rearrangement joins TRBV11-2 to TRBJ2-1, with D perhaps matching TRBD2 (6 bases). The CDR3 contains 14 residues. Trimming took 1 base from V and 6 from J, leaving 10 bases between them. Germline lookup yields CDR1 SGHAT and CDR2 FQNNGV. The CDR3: CASSLGGKGNEQFF. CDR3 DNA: TGTGCCAGCAGCTTAGGCGGGAAGGGCAATGAGCAGTTCTTC.

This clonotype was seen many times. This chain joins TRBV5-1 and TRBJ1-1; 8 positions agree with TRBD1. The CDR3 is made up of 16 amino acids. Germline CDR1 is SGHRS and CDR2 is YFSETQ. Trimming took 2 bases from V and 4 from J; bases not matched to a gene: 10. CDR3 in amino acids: CASSLTGGGMSTEAFF. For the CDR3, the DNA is TGCGCCAGCAGCTTAACAGGGGGGGGGATGAGCACTGAAGCTTTCTTT.

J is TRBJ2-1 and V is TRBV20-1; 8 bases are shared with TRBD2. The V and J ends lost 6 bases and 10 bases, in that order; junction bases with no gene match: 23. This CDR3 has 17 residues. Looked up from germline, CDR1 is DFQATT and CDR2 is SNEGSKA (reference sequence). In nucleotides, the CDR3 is TGCAGTGCCTCAATCTTTAAGGGACTAGATGTGGTCCGGGAGCAGTTCTTC. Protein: CSASIFKGLDVVREQFF.

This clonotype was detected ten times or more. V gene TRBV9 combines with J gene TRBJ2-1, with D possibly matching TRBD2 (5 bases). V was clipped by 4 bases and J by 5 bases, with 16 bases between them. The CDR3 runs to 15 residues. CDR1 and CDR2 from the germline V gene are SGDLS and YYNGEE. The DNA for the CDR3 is TGTGCCAGCAGCCTCCCGGGAAACACTAACAATGAGCAGTTCTTC. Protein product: CASSLPGNTNNEQFF.

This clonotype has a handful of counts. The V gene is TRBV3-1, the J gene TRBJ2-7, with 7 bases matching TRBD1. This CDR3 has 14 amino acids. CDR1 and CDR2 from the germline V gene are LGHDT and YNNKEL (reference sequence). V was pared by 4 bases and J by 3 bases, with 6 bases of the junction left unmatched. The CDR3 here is CASSPTGSLYEQYF. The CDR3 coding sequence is TGTGCCAGCAGCCCGACAGGGTCCCTCTACGAGCAGTACTTC.

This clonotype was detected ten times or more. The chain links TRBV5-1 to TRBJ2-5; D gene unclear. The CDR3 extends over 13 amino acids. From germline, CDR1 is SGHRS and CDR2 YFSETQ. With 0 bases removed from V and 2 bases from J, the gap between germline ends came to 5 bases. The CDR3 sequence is CASSLALQETQYF. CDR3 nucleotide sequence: TGCGCCAGCAGCTTGGCCCTGCAAGAGACCCAGTACTTC.